This entry lists 30 T cell receptor beta chains sequenced from one sample in a study of memory CD4+ T cells and cytomegalovirus serostatus. The sort gate was single viable CD3+CD4+CD8-CD45RO+ cells for memory CD4+ T cells. The method was immunoSEQ multiplex PCR; TCRdb's version includes in-frame clones alone and lacks a portion of them. In the table there are some 25,000 clones, 70% to 85% of which are singletons. Sequences were obtained from memory CD4+ T cells from blood. All receptors come from an adult in good health and CMV-seronegative.

The chain combines TRBV7-2 with TRBJ2-7, with 7 bases that match TRBD2. The CDR3 is 15 amino acids. With 5 bases clipped from V and 3 bases from J, the junction kept 10 bases outside the gene matches. CDR1 and CDR2 (germline): SGHTA, FQGNSA. In DNA form, the CDR3 reads TGTGCCAGCAGCACCAATGGGGGGGGACTCTACGAGCAGTACTTC. As protein: CASSTNGGGLYEQYF.

This chain connects TRBV5-1 to TRBJ1-5; 7 bases agree with TRBD1. The germline CDR1 and CDR2 sequences are SGHRS and YFSETQ. The junction had 12 bases not matched to a gene; V was cut back by 4 bases and J by 11 bases. The CDR3 has 14 amino acids. Here the CDR3 reads CASSPGQEGATQHF. The CDR3 bases are TGCGCCAGCAGCCCAGGACAGGAGGGAGCGACCCAGCATTTT.

The rearrangement uses TRBV4-1 and TRBJ2-1; 11 bases are shared with TRBD2. The germline V gene encodes CDR1 MGHRA and CDR2 YSYEKL. The CDR3 consists of 17 residues. V was pared by 4 bases and J by 7 bases, with 12 bases of the junction left unmatched. The DNA for the CDR3 is TGCGCCAGCAGCCGCGTCCGTAGCGGGGGGGGAACGAATGAGCAGTTCTTC. This gives the protein CASSRVRSGGGTNEQFF.

V and J are TRBV19 and TRBJ2-2; D might be TRBD1 (6 bases). CDR1 and CDR2 (germline): LNHDA, SQIVND (reference sequence). Trimming took 9 bases from V and 5 from J, leaving 13 bases between them. The length of the CDR3 is 13 residues. The CDR3 region is CASKNRVTGELFF. The CDR3 DNA sequence: TGTGCCAGCAAAAACAGGGTTACCGGGGAGCTGTTTTTT.

The gene calls are TRBV5-1 and TRBJ2-3; 8 bases map to TRBD1. Looked up from germline, CDR1 is SGHRS and CDR2 is YFSETQ. V dropped 3 bases and J dropped 3; count of bases not matched to a gene: 6. The CDR3 spans 15 residues. CDR3 DNA: TGCGCCAGCAGCTCCAACGGGGACAGGACAGATACGCAGTATTTT. Amino acids: CASSSNGDRTDTQYF.

The V gene is TRBV18, the J gene TRBJ1-1; 8 nucleotides align to TRBD1. Germline V lookup: CDR1 KGHSH, CDR2 LQKENI. This CDR3 region has 15 residues. V was pared by 6 bases and J by 6 bases, with 12 bases of the junction left unmatched. The CDR3 coding sequence is TGTGCCAGCTCGCCAAACCAGGGGGCTGGCGCTGAAGCTTTCTTT. It translates to CASSPNQGAGAEAFF.

This chain connects TRBV7-2 to TRBJ2-7, with a possible D match to TRBD2 (6 bases). V lost 5 bases, J lost 0 bases, and 11 bases lay in between. The CDR3 is 14 amino acids. Germline V gene lookup returns CDR1 SGHTA and CDR2 FQGNSA. The CDR3 DNA reads TGTGCCAGCAGCCGTAGCGGAAGCTCCTACGAGCAGTACTTC. Its protein is CASSRSGSSYEQYF. The full variable domain, its missing parts supplied by reference TRBV7-2 and TRBJ2-7, is GAGVSQSPSNKVTEKGKDVELRCDPISGHTALYWYRQSLGQGLEFLIYFQGNSAPDKSGLPSDRFSAERTGGSVSTLTIQRTQQEDSAVYLCASSRSGSSYEQYFGPGTRLTVT.

This clone occurred a few times. This chain uses TRBV7-3 with TRBJ2-1, with 7 positions matching TRBD2. Trimming took 5 bases from V and 9 from J; bases not matched to a gene: 16. There are 16 residues in the CDR3. Germline assignment: CDR1 SGHTA and CDR2 FQGTGA. Here the CDR3 reads CASSPKRGLGLGEQFF. The CDR3 DNA reads as TGTGCCAGCAGCCCAAAGCGGGGCCTCGGTTTAGGTGAGCAGTTCTTC.

The chain links TRBV6-1 to TRBJ2-7, with a tentative D call TRBD2 (5 bases). The CDR3 has 14 amino acids. The V gene lost 4 bases and the J gene lost 6 bases, with 16 bases spanning the gap. CDR1 is MNHNS and CDR2 is SASEGT in the germline V gene. The DNA for the CDR3 is TGTGCCAGCAGTGCACTAGTACCCGTCCCCGAGCAGTACTTC. This translates into CASSALVPVPEQYF.

This clone showed up just a few times. The CDR3 reads CASSPGQFNQPQHF. The CDR3 DNA sequence: TGTGCCAGCAGCCCGGGACAGTTTAATCAGCCCCAGCATTTT. This chain uses TRBV6-1 with TRBJ1-5, with 7 bases identical to TRBD1. The CDR3 totals 14 residues. V shed 6 bases and J 4 bases; nucleotides not matched to a gene: 6. Germline V gene sequence: CDR1 MNHNS, CDR2 SASEGT.

The chain carries TRBV5-6 and TRBJ1-2; D unclear. The CDR3 extends over 12 amino acids. Trimming removed 0 bases at V and 8 bases at J, with 8 bases between. Germline V gene data show CDR1 as SGHDT and CDR2 as YYEEEE. CDR3 sequence reads: CASSLVSVGYTF. The CDR3 DNA is TGTGCCAGCAGCTTGGTGTCGGTCGGCTACACCTTC.

This clone was counted once. This chain joins TRBV19 and TRBJ1-1, with 8 bases identical to TRBD1. CDR1 and CDR2 from the germline V gene are LNHDA and SQIVND (reference sequence). This CDR3 comprises 16 residues. V trimming: 3 bases; J trimming: 1 base; junction bases outside the gene matches: 7. CDR3 amino acids: CASSMGVGTGNTEAFF. The CDR3 nucleotides are TGTGCCAGTAGTATGGGGGTAGGGACAGGGAACACTGAAGCTTTCTTT.

The V gene is TRBV7-9, the J gene TRBJ2-6, with a weak D call TRBD2 (5 bases). V lost 8 bases, J lost 4 bases, and 15 bases lay in between. CDR3 length equals 15 residues. Germline CDR1 SEHNR, CDR2 FQNEAQ (reference sequence). The CDR3 spells CASGIFTGGANVLTF. The CDR3 DNA follows: TGTGCCAGCGGGATCTTCACGGGGGGGGCCAACGTCCTGACTTTC. The variable domain in full, with the rest retrieved from reference TRBV7-9 and TRBJ2-6, is DTGVSQNPRHKITKRGQNVTFRCDPISEHNRLYWYRQTLGQGPEFLTYFQNEAQLEKSRLLSDRFSAERPKGSFSTLEIQRTEQGDSAMYLCASGIFTGGANVLTFGAGSRLTVL.

The rearrangement joins TRBV28 to TRBJ2-7, with 10 bases matching TRBD1. V trimming: 7 bases; J trimming: 2 bases; junction bases outside the gene matches: 17. The CDR3 has 18 residues. CDR1 and CDR2 (germline): MDHEN, SYDVKM. CDR3 sequence: CASNLGGQGRPLAYEQYF. The CDR3 DNA reads TGTGCCAGCAACTTGGGGGGACAGGGGCGCCCCTTGGCCTACGAGCAGTACTTC.

The chain links TRBV5-4 to TRBJ2-1; TRBD1 might be the D (5 bases). The CDR3 sequence is 15 residues long. Germline loops: CDR1 SGHNT, CDR2 YYREEE (reference sequence). Trimming took 1 base from V and 2 from J, leaving 10 bases between them. For the CDR3, the DNA is TGTGCCAGCAGCTTGTCGGCAGGGCCCTACAATGAGCAGTTCTTC. This translates into CASSLSAGPYNEQFF.

The chain links TRBV9 to TRBJ1-2, with a possible D match to TRBD1 (5 bases). V was pared by 4 bases and J by 4 bases, with 20 bases between. The CDR3 totals 16 residues. Germline CDR1 SGDLS, CDR2 YYNGEE. The CDR3 protein is CASSTTGGTVFYGYTF. The CDR3 DNA reads as TGTGCCAGCAGCACTACCGGGGGAACAGTGTTCTATGGCTACACCTTC.

This rearrangement joins TRBV5-1 to TRBJ1-3; D is unclear. Germline V gives CDR1 SGHRS, CDR2 YFSETQ. The length of the CDR3 is 14 residues. The V end was cut by 2 bases, the J end by 0 bases, with 6 bases between. The CDR3 DNA sequence: TGCGCCAGCAGCTTCCAGGACTCTGGAAACACCATATATTTT. It specifies CASSFQDSGNTIYF.

CDR3: CASSQAIAGGTDTQYF. DNA of the CDR3: TGTGCCAGCAGCCAAGCGATAGCGGGAGGCACAGATACGCAGTATTTT. This sequence joins TRBV4-2 and TRBJ2-3; the match to TRBD2 covers 9 bases. The CDR3 contains 16 residues. Germline lookup yields CDR1 LGHNA and CDR2 YNFKEQ. Trimming took 1 base from V and 1 from J; bases not matched to a gene: 3.

This chain links TRBV29-1 with TRBJ1-1; a possible D gene is TRBD1 (5 bases). The ends were cut back, 4 bases at V and 1 base at J, with 16 bases in the middle. Germline loops: CDR1 SQVTM, CDR2 ANQGSEA. The CDR3 runs 15 residues. CDR3 loop: CSVVGAPSSNTEAFF. CDR3 nucleotides: TGCAGCGTTGTAGGGGCGCCGTCCTCGAACACTGAAGCTTTCTTT.

This clone was found a few times. This chain links TRBV10-3 with TRBJ1-1, with D perhaps matching TRBD1 (6 bases). With 3 bases removed from V and 2 bases from J, the gap between germline ends came to 13 bases. The CDR3 consists of 15 residues. Per germline, CDR1 ENHRY and CDR2 SYGVKD. CDR3 sequence reads: CAISEGRGGNTEAFF. DNA for the CDR3: TGTGCCATCAGTGAAGGCAGGGGAGGAAACACTGAAGCTTTCTTT.

The chain joins TRBV7-2 to TRBJ2-7; D tentatively fits TRBD1 or TRBD2 (6 bases each). Trimming removed 5 bases from V and 4 bases from J, with 18 bases in between. Germline-derived CDR1 and CDR2 are SGHTA and FQGNSA. This CDR3 is built from 15 residues. As DNA, the CDR3 is TGTGCCAGCAGCCCCGGGGGCCAGGGGTTATACGAGCAGTACTTC. The encoded protein is CASSPGGQGLYEQYF.

The CDR3 DNA follows: TGTAGCACCCGGGTTCCGCTTTACAATGAGCAGTTCTTC. Translating it yields CSTRVPLYNEQFF. This chain joins TRBV6-6 and TRBJ2-1; D call uncertain. The CDR3 loop spans 13 amino acids. Germline V CDR1 and CDR2: MNHNY, SVGAGI (reference sequence).

The gene calls are TRBV27 and TRBJ2-2; D unclear. The CDR3 is 16 residues long. The V and J ends lost 4 bases and 1 base respectively, with 13 bases between them. Germline V gene sequence: CDR1 MNHEY, CDR2 SMNVEV (reference sequence). CDR3 amino acids: CASSSRPPGNTGELFF. The CDR3 region has the DNA TGTGCCAGCAGTTCCCGACCCCCTGGGAACACCGGGGAGCTGTTTTTT.

With regard to this clone: Since a much larger clone is just one base distant, this may be a read error. The rearrangement uses TRBV13 and TRBJ2-7; 8 nucleotides align to TRBD1. The CDR3 sequence is 14 residues long. The germline V gene encodes CDR1 PRHDT and CDR2 FYEKMQ (reference sequence). The J segment lost 2 bases and the V segment lost 0 bases, leaving 0 bases of the junction unmatched. CDR3 DNA sequence: TGTGCCAGCAGCTTAGGGGGACAGGCCTACGAGCAGTACTTC. Translation gives CASSLGGQAYEQYF. Full variable domain (remainder filled in from reference TRBV13 and TRBJ2-7): AAGVIQSPRHLIKEKRETATLKCYPIPRHDTVYWYQQGPGQDPQFLISFYEKMQSDKGSIPDRFSAQQFSDYHSELNMSSLELGDSALYFCASSLGGQAYEQYFGPGTRLTVT.

The CDR3 DNA sequence: TGTGCCAGCAACTTTGGGCAAGAGACCCAGTACTTC. Amino acid sequence: CASNFGQETQYF. The V call is TRBV7-8, the J call TRBJ2-5; D uncertain. CDR1 and CDR2 (germline): SGHVS, FQNEAQ. V dropped 7 bases and J dropped 2 bases, with 8 bases sitting between them. The CDR3 consists of 12 residues.

Worth noting for this clone: Other nucleotide sequences in the sample specify the same CDR3. V and J are TRBV18 and TRBJ1-4; unclear D gene. Germline CDR1 reads KGHSH; CDR2 reads LQKENI. The length of the CDR3 is 13 residues. Trimming cost V 2 bases and J 8 bases, with 9 bases left between them. CDR3 coding DNA: TGTGCCAGCTCACCAGGGCAGGAAGAAAAACTGTTTTTT. Translating it yields CASSPGQEEKLFF.

The chain links TRBV28 to TRBJ2-2, with D tentatively TRBD2 (7 bases). Trimming cost V 10 bases and J 5 bases, with 23 bases left between them. CDR3 length equals 16 residues. The V gene's germline CDR1 is MDHEN and CDR2 SYDVKM. The CDR3 nucleotides are TGTGCCACCATTAACGGGGGGCGCGGGGAGACCGGGGAGCTGTTTTTT. Translating it yields CATINGGRGETGELFF.

The chain couples TRBV6-5 to TRBJ2-7; the D gene is possibly TRBD2 (5 bases). The CDR3 has 15 amino acids. Trimming shortened V by 5 bases and J by 3 bases, and 17 bases separated the two germline ends. Germline values: CDR1 MNHEY, CDR2 SVGAGI. In nucleotides, the CDR3 is TGTGCCAGCAGTCAGGCCGGGAATCCAGGCTACGAGCAGTACTTC. Amino acids: CASSQAGNPGYEQYF.

The chain carries TRBV5-1 and TRBJ1-5; perhaps TRBD1 as D (5 bases). The ends were cut back, 0 bases at V and 4 bases at J, with 8 bases in the middle. CDR3 length equals 14 residues. The germline gives CDR1 SGHRS, CDR2 YFSETQ. DNA for the CDR3: TGCGCCAGCAGCTTGGAGGGGCCGAATCAGCCCCAGCATTTT. It encodes CASSLEGPNQPQHF.

CDR3 residues: CASSFTGGNTEAFF. DNA of the CDR3: TGTGCCAGCAGCTTTACAGGAGGGAACACTGAAGCTTTCTTT. The chain combines TRBV7-8 with TRBJ1-1; D may be TRBD1 (5 bases). V dropped 3 bases and J dropped 1 base, with 9 bases sitting between them. Germline lookup yields CDR1 SGHVS and CDR2 FQNEAQ. CDR3 size: 14 residues.